The sequence of this T cell receptor (beta chain) was determined in a study of blood T cell repertoires in COVID-19 (dated by TCRdb to 2018 to 2020). About the investigation overall: Samples covering the acute and convalescent phases of COVID-19 were provided by collaborators in the United States, Italy and Spain. The samples were drawn from two sources: the first 160 participants of the ongoing ImmuneRACE study, and over 950 subjects contributed by 6 global collaborators. The prospective study material was composed of cDNA or gDNA derived from T cells, B-cell-depleted T cells, or PBMCs. Nearly every sample came with metadata listing a de-identified subject ID, COVID-19 status, age in years and sex. Deeply sampled blood TCRbeta repertoires from subjects exposed to, actively infected with, or recovered from COVID-19 were included in the dataset. A freely available public database, intended as a resource for researchers studying the immune response to SARS-CoV-2, is where the repertoires were released. Where HLA class I and class II types were available, the types were taken from metadata supplied by the sample provider, not from assay-based typing. The investigation overall reported the following: The quantity of clinical and demographic metadata differed by source and by participant and was supplied without curation.

Collaborating institutions collected whole blood in K2EDTA tubes following their own protocols. Collaborator samples were shipped for TCRbeta analysis as frozen whole blood, isolated PBMCs, or DNA extracted from either sample type. TCRbeta CDR3 regions were amplified from genomic DNA using the immunoSEQ Assay, a bias-controlled multiplex PCR. Per the source publication's procedure: Nucleated cell counts per sample were estimated from amplification of reference gene primers within the assay. To quantify the absolute abundance of each unique TCRbeta CDR3 rearrangement, sequence reads were collapsed and filtered. Productive Simpson clonality was computed per sample as the square root of Simpson's diversity index over productive rearrangements. TCRdb took over this immuneACCESS table, retaining in-frame rearrangements with V and J assigned. Such tables are incomplete; in checked studies, under half of the missing clones stem from an unresolved V gene, and the remainder is unexplained. V and J calls and clone size are those listed in that table; D and trimming were worked out from the DNA. This sample has approximately 70,000 clones in its table, and 84% of those were observed once. The top ten clones comprise around 4.1% of the sample.

A remark on this clone: Its antigen is not yet known. The junction and the germline gene differ at one end; a read error may be behind it.

The CDR3 has 15 amino acids, counting the end cysteine and phenylalanine. The only DNA kept is the CDR3, 45 bases in frame from the first base. CDR1 and CDR2 (SGHRS, YFSETQ) derive from the germline V gene. The sequenced material came from peripheral blood. The sequence links TRBV5-1 to TRBJ1-5; the D gene is perhaps TRBD1, from 5 matching bases. The clonotype was recovered from a woman aged 60-75 years with acute or convalescent COVID-19. The DNA sequence is as follows: TGCGCCCGCAGCCCGGGGGGGGGAGTGAATCAGCCCCAGCATTTT. This sequence encodes CARSPGGGVNQPQHF.